These 3 T cell receptor beta chains came from one sample sequenced in a study of cytomegalovirus exposure and HLA in healthy donors. The PCR contained 60 Vbeta and 13 Jbeta primers. The table came from immunoSEQ multiplex PCR; TCRdb's copy has only in-frame clones and leaves some out. The sample carries about 130,000 clones, 75% to 85% recorded once. Specimen: PBMCs. Source of these receptors: a young man in good health and CMV-seropositive.

The genes are TRBV15 and TRBJ1-4; D gene ambiguous. There are 14 residues in the CDR3. Germline CDR1 reads LNHNV; CDR2 reads YYDKDF (reference sequence). V lost 5 bases and J lost 4, with 11 bases in between. The DNA for the CDR3 is TGTGCCACCAGCCCTCCAGCGGGTAATGAAAAACTGTTTTTT. It codes for CATSPPAGNEKLFF. Together with reference TRBV15 and TRBJ1-4, the CDR3 gives the full variable domain: DAMVIQNPRYQVTQFGKPVTLSCSQTLNHNVMYWYQQKSSQAPKLLFHYYDKDFNNEADTPDNFQSRRPNTSFCFLDIRSPGLGDTAMYLCATSPPAGNEKLFFGSGTQLSVL.

The table lists this clone with a few counts. The chain is built from TRBV6-6 and TRBJ1-2; D perhaps matches TRBD1 (6 bases). The CDR3 loop spans 14 amino acids. The germline V gene encodes CDR1 MNHNY and CDR2 SVGAGI (reference sequence). The V gene lost 2 bases and the J gene lost 3 bases, with 10 bases spanning the gap. The CDR3 region has the DNA TGTGCCAGCAGTTACGTCGCAGGGGACTATGGCTACACCTTC. It is translated as CASSYVAGDYGYTF.

This chain connects TRBV19 to TRBJ2-2; TRBD2 agrees at 7 bases. V shed 6 bases and J 0 bases; nucleotides not matched to a gene: 7. The CDR3 spans 16 residues. Per germline, CDR1 LNHDA and CDR2 SQIVND (reference sequence). CDR3 sequence (DNA): TGTGCCAGTAGAGCGAGCGGGAAGGCGAACACCGGGGAGCTGTTTTTT. Its protein product is CASRASGKANTGELFF.